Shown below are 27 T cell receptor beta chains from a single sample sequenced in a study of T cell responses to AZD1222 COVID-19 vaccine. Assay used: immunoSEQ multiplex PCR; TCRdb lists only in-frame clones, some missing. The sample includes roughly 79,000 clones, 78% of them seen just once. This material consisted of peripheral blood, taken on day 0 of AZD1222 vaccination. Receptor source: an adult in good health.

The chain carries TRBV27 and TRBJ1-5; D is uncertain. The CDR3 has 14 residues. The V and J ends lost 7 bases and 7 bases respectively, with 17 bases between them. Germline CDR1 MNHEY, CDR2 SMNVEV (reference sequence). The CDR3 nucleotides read TGTGCCAGCACCTCTGTGGCCCGGGGACAGCCCCAGCATTTT. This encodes CASTSVARGQPQHF.

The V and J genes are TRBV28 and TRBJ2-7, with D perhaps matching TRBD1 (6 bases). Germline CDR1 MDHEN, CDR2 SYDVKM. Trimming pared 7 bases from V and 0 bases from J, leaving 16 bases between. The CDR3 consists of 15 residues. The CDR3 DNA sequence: TGTGCCAGCACCCTACCGGGACATGGCTCCTACGAGCAGTACTTC. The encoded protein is CASTLPGHGSYEQYF.

The CDR3 DNA reads as TGTGCCAGCAGTACGGACTGGCTCCTCCAAGAGACCCAGTACTTC. Translated, it gives CASSTDWLLQETQYF. The V and J genes are TRBV6-6 and TRBJ2-5; D possibly corresponds to TRBD2 (5 bases). Trimming shortened V by 5 bases and J by 1 base, and 14 bases separated the two germline ends. This CDR3 has 15 residues. In germline, CDR1 is MNHNY, CDR2 SVGAGI (reference sequence).

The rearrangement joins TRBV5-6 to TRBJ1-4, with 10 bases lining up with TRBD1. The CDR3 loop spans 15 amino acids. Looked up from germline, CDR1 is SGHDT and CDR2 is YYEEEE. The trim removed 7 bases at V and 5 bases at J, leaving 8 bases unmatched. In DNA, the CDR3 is TGTGCCAGCGCCCGGGCGGGACAGGGGAATGAAAAACTGTTTTTT. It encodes CASARAGQGNEKLFF.

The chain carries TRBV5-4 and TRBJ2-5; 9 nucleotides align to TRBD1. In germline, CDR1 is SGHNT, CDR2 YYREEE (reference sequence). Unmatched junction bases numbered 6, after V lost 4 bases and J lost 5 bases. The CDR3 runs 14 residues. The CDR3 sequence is CASSPKDRGETQYF. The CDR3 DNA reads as TGTGCCAGCAGCCCGAAGGACAGGGGTGAGACCCAGTACTTC. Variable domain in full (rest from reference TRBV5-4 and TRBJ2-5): ETGVTQSPTHLIKTRGQQVTLRCSSQSGHNTVSWYQQALGQGPQFIFQYYREEENGRGNFPPRFSGLQFPNYSSELNVNALELDDSALYLCASSPKDRGETQYFGPGTRLLVL.

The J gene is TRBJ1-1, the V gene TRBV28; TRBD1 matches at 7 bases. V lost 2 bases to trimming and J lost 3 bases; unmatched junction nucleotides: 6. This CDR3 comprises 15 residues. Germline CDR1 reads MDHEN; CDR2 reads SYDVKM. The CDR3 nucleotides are TGTGCCAGCAGTTTACGACAGGGTATAGACACTGAAGCTTTCTTT. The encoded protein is CASSLRQGIDTEAFF.

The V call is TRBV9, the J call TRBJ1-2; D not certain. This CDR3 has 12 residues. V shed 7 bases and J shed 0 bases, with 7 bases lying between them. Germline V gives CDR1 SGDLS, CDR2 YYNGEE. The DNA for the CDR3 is TGTGCCAGCTCCGCAACTAACTATGGCTACACCTTC. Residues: CASSATNYGYTF. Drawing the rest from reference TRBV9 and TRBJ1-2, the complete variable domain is DSGVTQTPKHLITATGQRVTLRCSPRSGDLSVYWYQQSLDQGLQFLIQYYNGEERAKGNILERFSAQQFPDLHSELNLSSLELGDSALYFCASSATNYGYTFGSGTRLTVV.

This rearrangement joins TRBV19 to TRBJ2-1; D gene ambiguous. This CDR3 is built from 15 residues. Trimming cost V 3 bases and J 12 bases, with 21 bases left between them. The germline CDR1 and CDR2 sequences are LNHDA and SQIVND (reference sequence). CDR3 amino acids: CASSINSHSYTGQFF. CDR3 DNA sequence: TGTGCCAGTAGTATTAACTCCCACTCCTACACTGGGCAGTTCTTC.

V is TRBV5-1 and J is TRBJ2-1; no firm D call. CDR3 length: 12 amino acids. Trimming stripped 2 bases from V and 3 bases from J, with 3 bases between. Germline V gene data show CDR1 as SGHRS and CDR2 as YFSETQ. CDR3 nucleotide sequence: TGCGCCAGCAGCTTAGACTACAATGAGCAGTTCTTC. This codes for CASSLDYNEQFF.

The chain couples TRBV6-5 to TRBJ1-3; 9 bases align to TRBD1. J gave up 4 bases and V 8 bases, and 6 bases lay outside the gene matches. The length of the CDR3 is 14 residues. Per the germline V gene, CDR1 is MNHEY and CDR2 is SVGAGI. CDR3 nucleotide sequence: TGTGCCAGCTCCGGGACAGGGAGAGGAAACACCATATATTTT. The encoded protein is CASSGTGRGNTIYF.

CDR3 bases: TGTGCCAGCAGCCCTTCTAGCGGGAGAAGAGGTACGCAGTATTTT. This encodes CASSPSSGRRGTQYF. This chain links TRBV9 with TRBJ2-3; TRBD2 matches 10 bases. Trimming took 4 bases from V and 8 from J; bases not matched to a gene: 10. The germline V gene encodes CDR1 SGDLS and CDR2 YYNGEE. This CDR3 comprises 15 residues.

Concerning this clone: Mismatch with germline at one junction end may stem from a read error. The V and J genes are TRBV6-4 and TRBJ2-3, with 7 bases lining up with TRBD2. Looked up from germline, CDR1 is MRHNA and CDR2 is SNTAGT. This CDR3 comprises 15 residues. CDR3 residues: CAGRAGASGADTQYF. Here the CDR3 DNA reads TGTGCCGGCAGGGCGGGAGCTAGTGGCGCAGATACGCAGTATTTT.

This CDR3 is CASSPGTGAPYEQYF. CDR3 DNA sequence: TGTGCCAGCAGCCCCGGGACAGGGGCTCCCTACGAGCAGTACTTC. The chain combines TRBV7-9 with TRBJ2-7, with 10 bases that match TRBD1. Germline values: CDR1 SEHNR, CDR2 FQNEAQ (reference sequence). After removal of 5 bases from V and 2 bases from J, the junction contained 6 bases not matched to a gene. The CDR3 has 15 residues.

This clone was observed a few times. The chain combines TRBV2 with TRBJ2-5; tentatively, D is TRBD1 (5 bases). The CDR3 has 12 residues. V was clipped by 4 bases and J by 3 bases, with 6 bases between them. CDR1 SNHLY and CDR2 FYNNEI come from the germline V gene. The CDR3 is CASSVTEETQYF. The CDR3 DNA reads TGTGCCAGCAGTGTGACAGAAGAGACCCAGTACTTC.

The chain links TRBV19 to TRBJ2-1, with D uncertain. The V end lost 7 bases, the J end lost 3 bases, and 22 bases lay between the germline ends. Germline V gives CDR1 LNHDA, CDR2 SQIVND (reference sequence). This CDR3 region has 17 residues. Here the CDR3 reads CASTTNIGQKSYNEQFF. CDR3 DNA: TGTGCCAGTACAACGAACATCGGGCAGAAAAGCTACAATGAGCAGTTCTTC.

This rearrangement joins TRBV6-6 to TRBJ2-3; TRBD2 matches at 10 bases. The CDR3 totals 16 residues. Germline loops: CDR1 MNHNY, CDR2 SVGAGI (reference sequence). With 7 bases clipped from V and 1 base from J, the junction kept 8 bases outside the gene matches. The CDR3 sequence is CASTFAGTSGTDTQYF. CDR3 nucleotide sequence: TGTGCCAGCACCTTCGCCGGGACTAGCGGCACAGATACGCAGTATTTT.

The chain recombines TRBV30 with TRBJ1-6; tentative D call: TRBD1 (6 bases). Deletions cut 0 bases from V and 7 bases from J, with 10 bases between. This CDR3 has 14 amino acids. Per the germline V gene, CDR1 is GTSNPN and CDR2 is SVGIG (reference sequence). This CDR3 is CAWSVWTVNSPLHF. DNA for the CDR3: TGTGCCTGGAGTGTCTGGACAGTAAATTCACCCCTCCACTTT.

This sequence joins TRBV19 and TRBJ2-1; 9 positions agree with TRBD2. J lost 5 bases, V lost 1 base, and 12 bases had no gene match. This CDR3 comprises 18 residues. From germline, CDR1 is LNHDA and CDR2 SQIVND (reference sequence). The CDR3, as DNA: TGTGCCAGTAGTATAGCCGTGGGGTGGAGCGGGAGGAACAATGAGCAGTTCTTC. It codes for CASSIAVGWSGRNNEQFF. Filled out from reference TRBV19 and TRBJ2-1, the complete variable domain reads DGGITQSPKYLFRKEGQNVTLSCEQNLNHDAMYWYRQDPGQGLRLIYYSQIVNDFQKGDIAEGYSVSREKKESFPLTVTSAQKNPTAFYLCASSIAVGWSGRNNEQFFGPGTRLTVL.

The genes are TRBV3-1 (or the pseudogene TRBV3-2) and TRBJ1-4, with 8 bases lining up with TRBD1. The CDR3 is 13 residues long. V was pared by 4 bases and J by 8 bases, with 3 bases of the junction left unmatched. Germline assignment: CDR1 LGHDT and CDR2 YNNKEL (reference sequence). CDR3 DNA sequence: TGTGCCAGCAGCCCGACAGGGGAGGAAAAACTGTTTTTT. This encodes CASSPTGEEKLFF.

CDR3 in amino acids: CASRTTNYGYTF. CDR3 sequence (DNA): TGTGCCAGTAGGACGACTAACTATGGCTACACCTTC. J is TRBJ1-2 and V is TRBV19; the D is unclear. The CDR3 sequence is 12 residues long. V lost 6 bases, J lost 0 bases, and 5 bases lay in between. Germline lookup yields CDR1 LNHDA and CDR2 SQIVND (reference sequence).

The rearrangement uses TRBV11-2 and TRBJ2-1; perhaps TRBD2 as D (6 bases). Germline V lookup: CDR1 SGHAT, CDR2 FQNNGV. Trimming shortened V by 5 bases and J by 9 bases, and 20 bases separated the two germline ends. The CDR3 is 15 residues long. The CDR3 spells CASSPAGRRGGEQFF. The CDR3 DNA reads TGTGCCAGCAGCCCGGCGGGGAGGAGGGGTGGTGAGCAGTTCTTC.

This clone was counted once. In nucleotides, the CDR3 is TGTGCTAGTGGTACAAGCACCTCCTACAATGAGCAGTTCTTC. Translating gives CASGTSTSYNEQFF. The chain joins TRBV12-5 to TRBJ2-1; no firm D call. Germline V CDR1 and CDR2: LGHNT, FRNRAP. This CDR3 region has 14 residues. V gave up 5 bases and J gave up 0 bases, with 8 bases separating them.

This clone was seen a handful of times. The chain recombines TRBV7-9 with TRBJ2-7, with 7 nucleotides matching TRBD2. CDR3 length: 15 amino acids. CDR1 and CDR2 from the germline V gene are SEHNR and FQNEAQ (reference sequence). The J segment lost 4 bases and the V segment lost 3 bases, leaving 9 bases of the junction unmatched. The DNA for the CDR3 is TGTGCCAGCAGCTTGGGGGGAGGGCGAGGGTACGAGCAGTACTTC. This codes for CASSLGGGRGYEQYF.

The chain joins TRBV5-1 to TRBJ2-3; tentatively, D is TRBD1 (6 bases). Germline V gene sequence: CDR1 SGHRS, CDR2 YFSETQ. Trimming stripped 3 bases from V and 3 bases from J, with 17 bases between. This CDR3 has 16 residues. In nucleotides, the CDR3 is TGCGCCAGCAGCTCGGTAAGTCACAGGGAGACAGATACGCAGTATTTT. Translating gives CASSSVSHRETDTQYF.

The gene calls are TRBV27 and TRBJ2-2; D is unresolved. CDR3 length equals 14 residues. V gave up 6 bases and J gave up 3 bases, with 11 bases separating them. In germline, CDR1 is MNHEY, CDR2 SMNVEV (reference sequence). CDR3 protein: CASRLHTDTGELFF. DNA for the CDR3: TGTGCCAGCAGACTCCACACGGACACCGGGGAGCTGTTTTTT.

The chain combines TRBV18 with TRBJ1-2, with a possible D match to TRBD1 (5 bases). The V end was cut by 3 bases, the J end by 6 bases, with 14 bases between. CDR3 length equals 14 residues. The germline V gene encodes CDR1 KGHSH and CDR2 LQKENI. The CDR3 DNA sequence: TGTGCCAGCTCACCGTCGGGCAGGGAGGATGGCTACACCTTC. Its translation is CASSPSGREDGYTF.

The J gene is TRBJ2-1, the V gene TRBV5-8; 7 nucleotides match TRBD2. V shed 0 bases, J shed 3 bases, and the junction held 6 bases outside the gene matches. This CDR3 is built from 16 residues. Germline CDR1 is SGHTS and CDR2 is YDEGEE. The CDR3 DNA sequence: TGTGCCAGCAGCTTGGCATTGGGGACTAACTACAATGAGCAGTTCTTC. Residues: CASSLALGTNYNEQFF.